The 4 T cell receptor beta chains below come from one sample, sequenced in a study of blood T cells in healthy people across ages. Together with a sample-barcoded 5' primer, a J-beta primer mix was included in a second PCR lasting about 6 to 12 cycles. MiXCR, run by TCRdb on the 5' RACE reads, gives a single entry per CDR3 protein. This sample has roughly 1.5 million distinct CDR3 sequences, with 35% to 45% found just once. Source material: blood. The source is a woman between 18 and 29 years old in good health.

The chain combines TRBV4-3 with TRBJ2-1; 9 nucleotides align to TRBD2. Germline CDR1 LGHNA, CDR2 YSLEER. This CDR3 is built from 18 residues. V lost 4 bases and J lost 6; bases outside the gene matches: 16. The CDR3 region is CASSPNPPGTSFRNEQFF. The CDR3 DNA follows: TGCGCCAGCAGCCCCAATCCCCCCGGGACTAGCTTTCGCAATGAGCAGTTCTTC.

This clonotype was counted a few times. The chain has TRBV9 and TRBJ2-3; 9 nucleotides match TRBD1. Germline V lookup: CDR1 SGDLS, CDR2 YYNGEE. After removal of 2 bases from V and 0 bases from J, the junction contained 13 bases not matched to a gene. The CDR3 runs 19 residues. Here the CDR3 reads CASSVDRGPSGASTDTQYF. In nucleotides, the CDR3 is TGTGCCAGCAGCGTGGACAGGGGACCAAGCGGAGCAAGCACAGATACGCAGTATTTT. Full variable domain (rest looked up from reference TRBV9 and TRBJ2-3): DSGVTQTPKHLITATGQRVTLRCSPRSGDLSVYWYQQSLDQGLQFLIQYYNGEERAKGNILERFSAQQFPDLHSELNLSSLELGDSALYFCASSVDRGPSGASTDTQYFGPGTRLTVL.

The chain carries TRBV13 and TRBJ2-7; 9 bases map to TRBD1. The CDR3 has 14 residues. V trimming: 4 bases; J trimming: 5 bases; junction bases outside the gene matches: 6. Germline values: CDR1 PRHDT, CDR2 FYEKMQ (reference sequence). CDR3 region: CASSSRDRVHEQYF. In DNA form, the CDR3 reads TGTGCCAGCAGCTCCCGGGACAGGGTCCACGAGCAGTACTTC. Variable domain in full (rest from reference TRBV13 and TRBJ2-7): AAGVIQSPRHLIKEKRETATLKCYPIPRHDTVYWYQQGPGQDPQFLISFYEKMQSDKGSIPDRFSAQQFSDYHSELNMSSLELGDSALYFCASSSRDRVHEQYFGPGTRLTVT.

The V gene is TRBV20-1, the J gene TRBJ2-1; D possibly corresponds to TRBD2 (5 bases). V was shortened by 3 bases and J by 3 bases, with 9 bases between the two germline ends. This CDR3 is 13 amino acids long. The germline V gene has CDR1 DFQATT and CDR2 SNEGSKA (reference sequence). The CDR3 sequence: CSARGVIYNEQFF. CDR3 sequence (DNA): TGCAGTGCTAGGGGAGTTATCTACAATGAGCAGTTCTTC.